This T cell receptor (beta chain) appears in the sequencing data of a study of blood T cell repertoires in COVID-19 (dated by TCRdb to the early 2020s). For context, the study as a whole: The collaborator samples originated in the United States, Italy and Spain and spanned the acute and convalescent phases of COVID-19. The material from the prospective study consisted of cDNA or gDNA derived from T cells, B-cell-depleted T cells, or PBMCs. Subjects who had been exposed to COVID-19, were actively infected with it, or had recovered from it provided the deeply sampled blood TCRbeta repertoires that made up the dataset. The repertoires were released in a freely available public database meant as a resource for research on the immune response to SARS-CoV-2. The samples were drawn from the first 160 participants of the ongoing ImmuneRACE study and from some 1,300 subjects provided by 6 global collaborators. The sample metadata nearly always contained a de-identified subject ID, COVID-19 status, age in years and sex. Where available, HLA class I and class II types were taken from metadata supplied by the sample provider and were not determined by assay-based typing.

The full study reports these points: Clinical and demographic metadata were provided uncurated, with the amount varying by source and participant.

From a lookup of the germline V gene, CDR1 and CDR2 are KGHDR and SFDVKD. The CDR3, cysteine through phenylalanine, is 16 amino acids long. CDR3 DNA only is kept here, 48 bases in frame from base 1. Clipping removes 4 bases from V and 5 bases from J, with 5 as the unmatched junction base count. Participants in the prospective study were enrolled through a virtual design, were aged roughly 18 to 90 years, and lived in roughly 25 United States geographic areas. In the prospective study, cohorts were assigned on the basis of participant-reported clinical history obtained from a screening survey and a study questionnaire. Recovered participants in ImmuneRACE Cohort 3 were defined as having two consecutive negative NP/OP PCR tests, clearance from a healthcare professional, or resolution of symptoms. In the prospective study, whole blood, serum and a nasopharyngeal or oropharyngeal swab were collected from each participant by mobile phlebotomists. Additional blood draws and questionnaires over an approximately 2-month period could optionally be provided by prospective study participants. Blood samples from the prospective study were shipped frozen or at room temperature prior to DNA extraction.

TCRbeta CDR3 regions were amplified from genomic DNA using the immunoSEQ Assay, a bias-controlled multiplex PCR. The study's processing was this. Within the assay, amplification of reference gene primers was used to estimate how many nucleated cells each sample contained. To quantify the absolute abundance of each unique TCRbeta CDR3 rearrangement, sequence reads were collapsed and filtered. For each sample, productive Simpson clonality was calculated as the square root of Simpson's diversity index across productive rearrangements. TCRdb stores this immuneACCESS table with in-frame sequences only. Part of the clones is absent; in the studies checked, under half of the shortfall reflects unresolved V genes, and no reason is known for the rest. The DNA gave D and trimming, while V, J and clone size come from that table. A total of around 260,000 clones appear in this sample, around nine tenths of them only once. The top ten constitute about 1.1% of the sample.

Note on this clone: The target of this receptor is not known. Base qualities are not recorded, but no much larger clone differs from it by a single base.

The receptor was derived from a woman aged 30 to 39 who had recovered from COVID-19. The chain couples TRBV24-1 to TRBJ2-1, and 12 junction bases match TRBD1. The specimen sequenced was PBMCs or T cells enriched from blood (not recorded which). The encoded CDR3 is CATSELRDRGHNEQFF. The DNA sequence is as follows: TGTGCCACCAGTGAACTCCGGGACAGGGGGCACAATGAGCAGTTCTTC.